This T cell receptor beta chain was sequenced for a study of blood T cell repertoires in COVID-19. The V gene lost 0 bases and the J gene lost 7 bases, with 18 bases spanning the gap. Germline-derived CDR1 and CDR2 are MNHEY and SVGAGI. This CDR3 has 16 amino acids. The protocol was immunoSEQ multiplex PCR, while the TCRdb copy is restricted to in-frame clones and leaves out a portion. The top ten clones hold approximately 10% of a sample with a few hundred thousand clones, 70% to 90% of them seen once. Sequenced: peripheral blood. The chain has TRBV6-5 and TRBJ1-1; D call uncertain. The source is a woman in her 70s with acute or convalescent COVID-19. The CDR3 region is CASSYSTRLSHSEAFF. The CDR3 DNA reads TGTGCCAGCAGTTACTCGACCCGTCTTTCCCACAGTGAAGCTTTCTTT.